Each of the 27 T cell receptor beta chains below was sequenced from the same sample in a study of human T cells and chemical hapten exposure. TCRdb used MiXCR to reprocess the RACE reads, holding one entry per CDR3 protein. The sample includes fewer than 100,000 distinct CDR3 sequences, over 6.5% of them seen just once. The time point denotes: healthy volunteer bleed at 6 weeks. Total RNA was isolated from whole blood that had not been fractionated. The material sequenced was whole blood. These receptors all come from a female donor in good health. Some clones in this sample may be carry-over from other donors' samples.

There are a few counts of this clonotype. The V call is TRBV27, the J call TRBJ1-6; TRBD1 is a possible D gene (5 bases). CDR1 MNHEY and CDR2 SMNVEV come from the germline V gene (reference sequence). The CDR3 length is 13 residues. Trimming removed 4 bases at V and 5 bases at J, with 6 bases between. The CDR3 loop reads CASSWGNNSPLHF. The CDR3 coding sequence is TGTGCCAGCAGTTGGGGCAATAATTCACCCCTCCACTTT.

As regards this clonotype: Since a much larger clone is just one base distant, this may be a read error. A read error is likely, as this CDR3 ends without the conserved phenylalanine or tryptophan. This chain uses TRBV29-1 with TRBJ2-7, with 10 bases identical to TRBD2. The trim removed 4 bases at V and 7 bases at J, leaving 19 bases unmatched. The CDR3 covers 17 residues. Looked up from germline, CDR1 is SQVTM and CDR2 is ANQGSEA. CDR3 sequence: CSVGQWLAGVSYGEQYY. Written as DNA, the CDR3 is TGCAGCGTTGGCCAGTGGCTAGCGGGGGTCTCCTACGGGGAGCAGTACTAC.

The chain employs TRBV10-3 and TRBJ1-6, with TRBD1 matching 7 bases. The CDR3 sequence is 15 residues long. V shed 6 bases and J 0 bases; nucleotides not matched to a gene: 2. CDR1 and CDR2 (germline): ENHRY, SYGVKD. The CDR3 is CAISAGGSYNSPLHF. CDR3 DNA sequence: TGTGCCATCAGCGCAGGGGGCTCCTATAATTCACCCCTCCACTTT.

This chain joins TRBV6-2 or TRBV6-3 and TRBJ1-4; D is possibly TRBD1 (5 bases). Deletions cut 5 bases from V and 5 bases from J, with 12 bases between. This CDR3 comprises 14 residues. The germline CDR1 and CDR2 sequences are MNHEY and SVGEGT. The CDR3 reads CASSGDSVNEKLFF. For the CDR3, the DNA is TGTGCCAGCAGTGGCGACAGCGTAAATGAAAAACTGTTTTTT.

This clonotype has just a few counts. This rearrangement joins TRBV20-1 to TRBJ2-3; D is perhaps TRBD1 or TRBD2 (5 bases each). The CDR3 is 15 amino acids. The V end was cut by 6 bases, the J end by 2 bases, with 18 bases between. Germline CDR1 and CDR2: DFQATT and SNEGSKA (reference sequence). In nucleotides, the CDR3 is TGCAGTGCCAAGGGGACCCGCTATTCCACAGATACGCAGTATTTT. Protein product: CSAKGTRYSTDTQYF.

This clonotype came up a few times. The germline gene is not matched at one end of the junction; a read error may be the cause. This chain connects TRBV7-2 to TRBJ2-1; unclear D gene. CDR1 is SGHTA, CDR2 FQGNSA, per germline. The CDR3 length is 14 residues. CDR3 coding DNA: TGTGCCAGCGGCTTCCGTAGCTCCTACAATGAGCAGTTCTTC. The encoded protein is CASGFRSSYNEQFF.

This clonotype came up a few times. The CDR3 DNA follows: TGTGCCAGCAGTTACGGCCGAGGGGGCGGAAACACCATATATTTT. It translates to CASSYGRGGGNTIYF. The rearrangement uses TRBV6-5 and TRBJ1-3, with 7 bases aligning to TRBD1. The CDR3 runs 15 residues. Germline V gives CDR1 MNHEY, CDR2 SVGAGI. The junction had 5 bases not matched to a gene; V was cut back by 2 bases and J by 4 bases.

Many counts were recorded for this clonotype. CDR3 sequence (DNA): TGTGCCATCAAACAGGGATTCTTGATGAACACTGAAGCTTTCTTT. This encodes CAIKQGFLMNTEAFF. This chain connects TRBV10-3 to TRBJ1-1, with TRBD1 as a possible D gene (6 bases). Between the trimmed V and J ends, which lost 7 bases and 0 bases, there was a span of 15 bases. This CDR3 is 15 amino acids long. CDR1 is ENHRY and CDR2 is SYGVKD in the germline V gene.

This clonotype appeared a few times. V gene TRBV12-5 combines with J gene TRBJ1-1; 8 positions match TRBD1. Per the germline V gene, CDR1 is LGHNT and CDR2 is FRNRAP. There are 15 residues in the CDR3. V lost 4 bases, J lost 5 bases, and 9 bases stayed unmatched. In DNA, the CDR3 is TGTGCTAGTGGTTCCCCCGACAGGGGTCGTACTGAAGCTTTCTTT. Protein product: CASGSPDRGRTEAFF. Complete variable domain (other parts from reference TRBV12-5 and TRBJ1-1): DARVTQTPRHKVTEMGQEVTMRCQPILGHNTVFWYRQTMMQGLELLAYFRNRAPLDDSGMPKDRFSAEMPDATLATLKIQPSEPRDSAVYFCASGSPDRGRTEAFFGQGTRLTVV.

This clonotype was seen more than once but under ten times. V gene TRBV7-6 combines with J gene TRBJ2-2; 9 positions match TRBD1. Trimming cost V 5 bases and J 5 bases; bases outside gene matches: 9. The CDR3 has 16 residues. Germline V lookup: CDR1 SGHVS, CDR2 FNYEAQ. The CDR3 protein is CASSPWDRELTGELFF. CDR3 nucleotides: TGTGCCAGCAGCCCGTGGGACAGGGAATTGACCGGGGAGCTGTTTTTT.

In this sample, this clonotype turned up a few times. V and J are TRBV15 and TRBJ2-7; D might be TRBD1 (5 bases). Trimming removed 5 bases from V and 3 bases from J, with 14 bases in between. The length of the CDR3 is 14 residues. Per germline, CDR1 LNHNV and CDR2 YYDKDF (reference sequence). The CDR3 DNA is TGTGCCACCAGCGTCGACAGAATTAGCTACGAGCAGTACTTC. Translation: CATSVDRISYEQYF.

This clonotype has just a few counts. The genes are TRBV4-3 and TRBJ1-1; 11 bases map to TRBD1. Trimming cost V 4 bases and J 3 bases; bases outside gene matches: 10. There are 17 residues in the CDR3. Germline V CDR1 and CDR2: LGHNA, YSLEER. CDR3 nucleotides: TGCGCCAGCAGCCTCGGGACAGGGGGGTTCGATGACACTGAAGCTTTCTTT. Translating it yields CASSLGTGGFDDTEAFF.

V gene TRBV4-2 combines with J gene TRBJ1-5; 8 bases align to TRBD1. Per the germline V gene, CDR1 is LGHNA and CDR2 is YNFKEQ. CDR3 length: 15 amino acids. Trimming cost V 4 bases and J 6 bases; bases outside gene matches: 8. The CDR3 protein is CASSRSDRDPQPQHF. The DNA of the CDR3 is TGTGCCAGCAGCCGGTCGGACAGGGACCCTCAGCCCCAGCATTTT.

The V call is TRBV2, the J call TRBJ2-3, with a tentative D call TRBD2 (5 bases). The CDR3 is made up of 15 amino acids. Trimming removed 6 bases from V and 2 bases from J, with 15 bases in between. Germline V gene data show CDR1 as SNHLY and CDR2 as FYNNEI. The CDR3 DNA follows: TGTGCCAGCAGGGACTCCCAAGGCGTCACAGATACGCAGTATTTT. Residues: CASRDSQGVTDTQYF.

This clonotype was detected once. A clone one base away is much larger, so this may be a read error. J is TRBJ2-3 and V is TRBV12-3 or TRBV12-4; TRBD1 agrees at 7 bases. V lost 1 base, J lost 6 bases, and 7 bases stayed unmatched. The CDR3 extends over 15 amino acids. The CDR3 spells CASSLVRGGADTQYF. The CDR3 region has the DNA TGTGCCAGCAGTTTAGTGCGAGGGGGCGCCGATACGCAGTATTTT.

This clonotype was detected ten times or more. This chain joins TRBV20-1 and TRBJ1-6; no clear D gene. Germline V lookup: CDR1 DFQATT, CDR2 SNEGSKA (reference sequence). V lost 6 bases and J 0 bases, leaving 12 bases between the germline ends. The CDR3 loop spans 15 amino acids. This chain's CDR3 is CSAEEASSYNSPLHF. The CDR3 DNA follows: TGCAGTGCGGAAGAAGCTAGCTCCTATAATTCACCCCTCCACTTT.

In its sample, this clonotype was seen a few times. This sequence may be a read error, since a much larger clone differs from it by one base. The chain joins TRBV3-1 to TRBJ1-2; no clear D. This CDR3 spans 16 amino acids. Trimming took 0 bases from V and 3 from J, leaving 14 bases between them. Germline loops: CDR1 LGHDT, CDR2 YNNKEL (reference sequence). The CDR3 DNA is TGTGCCAGCAGCCAAGATTATTGTGCGGGTTACTATGGCTACACCTTC. It specifies CASSQDYCAGYYGYTF.

The chain is built from TRBV12-5 and TRBJ1-5; D is unclear. Trimming pared 0 bases from V and 0 bases from J, leaving 15 bases between. The V gene's germline CDR1 is LGHNT and CDR2 FRNRAP. There are 18 residues in the CDR3. This chain's CDR3 is CASGLVLTRENSNQPQHF. The CDR3 bases are TGTGCTAGTGGTTTGGTTCTTACGAGGGAGAATAGCAATCAGCCCCAGCATTTT.

The chain recombines TRBV6-5 with TRBJ1-5; D uncertain. CDR1 is MNHEY and CDR2 is SVGAGI in the germline V gene. The CDR3 is 14 amino acids. Deletions cut 6 bases from V and 2 bases from J, with 11 bases between. CDR3 region: CASSLGSRNQPQHF. Written as DNA, the CDR3 is TGTGCCAGCAGCCTTGGTTCTCGCAATCAGCCCCAGCATTTT.

This clonotype has more than one count but fewer than ten. The chain links TRBV7-9 to TRBJ2-3; 10 bases are a match to TRBD2. In germline, CDR1 is SEHNR, CDR2 FQNEAQ (reference sequence). Losses at the gene ends were 0 bases for V and 0 bases for J; bases not matched to a gene: 3. The CDR3 is made up of 17 amino acids. The CDR3 protein is CASSLAQTSGSTDTQYF. CDR3 in DNA: TGTGCCAGCAGCTTAGCGCAGACTAGCGGGAGCACAGATACGCAGTATTTT.

The chain is built from TRBV9 and TRBJ2-7, with 7 bases identical to TRBD1. The CDR3 spans 16 residues. V lost 2 bases to trimming and J lost 3 bases; unmatched junction nucleotides: 11. In germline, CDR1 is SGDLS, CDR2 YYNGEE. Here the CDR3 reads CASSVGRDRPDYEQYF. The CDR3 DNA reads as TGTGCCAGCAGCGTTGGTAGGGACAGACCCGACTACGAGCAGTACTTC.

In its sample, this clonotype was seen many times. The chain couples TRBV27 to TRBJ1-4, with unresolved D. The V gene's germline CDR1 is MNHEY and CDR2 SMNVEV (reference sequence). CDR3 length: 17 residues. Trimming pared 6 bases from V and 5 bases from J, leaving 22 bases between. The CDR3 loop is CASSLLGPFSGNEKLFF. The DNA of the CDR3 is TGTGCCAGCAGCCTTCTTGGACCCTTCTCCGGGAATGAAAAACTGTTTTTT. The whole variable domain, remainder taken from reference TRBV27 and TRBJ1-4, is EAQVTQNPRYLITVTGKKLTVTCSQNMNHEYMSWYRQDPGLGLRQIYYSMNVEVTDKGDVPEGYKVSRKEKRNFPLILESPSPNQTSLYFCASSLLGPFSGNEKLFFGSGTQLSVL.

This clonotype was counted ten times or more. The chain is built from TRBV20-1 and TRBJ2-1, with TRBD2 identical over 15 bases. J gave up 14 bases and V 1 base, and 12 bases lay outside the gene matches. Germline-derived CDR1 and CDR2 are DFQATT and SNEGSKA (reference sequence). The CDR3 is 16 residues long. CDR3 residues: CSARAGTSGGITRKFF. CDR3 nucleotide sequence: TGCAGTGCTAGAGCCGGGACTAGCGGGGGGATAACGAGGAAGTTCTTC.

This clonotype was found a few times. The V gene is TRBV28, the J gene TRBJ1-5; D perhaps matches TRBD1 (6 bases). Between the trimmed V and J ends, which lost 5 bases and 5 bases, there was a span of 13 bases. This CDR3 comprises 14 residues. Per germline, CDR1 MDHEN and CDR2 SYDVKM. The CDR3 region is CASSTQGTHQPQHF. CDR3 bases: TGTGCCAGCAGTACGCAGGGGACGCATCAGCCCCAGCATTTT.

This clonotype was counted ten times or more. The chain couples TRBV10-3 to TRBJ1-2, with D unresolved. The CDR3 covers 16 residues. Trimming took off 3 bases at V and 2 bases at J, with 16 bases between the two ends. The germline V gene has CDR1 ENHRY and CDR2 SYGVKD. CDR3 DNA sequence: TGTGCCATCAGTGACGGGGAGAAAGGGAAAAACTATGGCTACACCTTC. It encodes CAISDGEKGKNYGYTF.

There are many counts of this clonotype. V and J are TRBV10-3 and TRBJ1-4, with 7 bases identical to TRBD1. This CDR3 region has 15 residues. The V segment lost 6 bases and the J segment 3 bases; nucleotides outside the gene matches: 7. Germline V gene sequence: CDR1 ENHRY, CDR2 SYGVKD. As DNA, the CDR3 is TGTGCCATCAGAAAAGGGACAGCCTCTAATGAAAAACTGTTTTTT. Protein: CAIRKGTASNEKLFF.

This clonotype occurred many times. The chain has TRBV27 and TRBJ1-2, with TRBD1 matching over 7 bases. CDR1 and CDR2 from the germline V gene are MNHEY and SMNVEV (reference sequence). The CDR3 loop spans 15 amino acids. After removal of 5 bases from V and 6 bases from J, the junction contained 12 bases not matched to a gene. CDR3 nucleotide sequence: TGTGCCAGCAGTCCCTACAGGGGAGGAAACGATGGCTACACCTTC. Translating it yields CASSPYRGGNDGYTF.